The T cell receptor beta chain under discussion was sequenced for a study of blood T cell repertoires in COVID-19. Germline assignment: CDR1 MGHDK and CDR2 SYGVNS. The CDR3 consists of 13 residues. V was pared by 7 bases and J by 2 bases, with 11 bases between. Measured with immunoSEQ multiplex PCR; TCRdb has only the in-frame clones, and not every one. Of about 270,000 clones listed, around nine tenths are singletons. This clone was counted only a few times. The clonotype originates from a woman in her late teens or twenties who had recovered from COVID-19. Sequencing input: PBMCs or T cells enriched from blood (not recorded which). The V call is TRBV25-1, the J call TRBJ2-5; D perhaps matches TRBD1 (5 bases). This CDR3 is CASKEGAQETQYF. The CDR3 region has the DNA TGTGCCAGCAAGGAAGGGGCGCAAGAGACCCAGTACTTC.